The rows below give T cell receptor beta chains drawn from one sample of a study of shared clonotypes between healthy human individuals. The data were produced by immunoSEQ multiplex PCR, yet TCRdb's version contains in-frame clones alone and is incomplete. The table records 2 million to 2.5 million clones, 95% of them present only once. Sequencing input: naive CD4+ T cells sorted from blood. The receptors here all came from a man younger than 35 in good health. CDR3s include the opening cysteine and the closing phenylalanine or tryptophan. A D gene is named only where the DNA matches it firmly. A clone size is listed for some rows: how often the clone was seen (once, few, many), or a class if it is expanded.

V gene	J gene	CDR3 length	clone size	D gene	CDR3 protein	CDR3 DNA
TRBV7-9	TRBJ2-7	14	-	-	CASSLAFTGYEQYF	TGTGCCAGCAGCTTAGCGTTCACAGGTTACGAGCAGTACTTC
TRBV10-3	TRBJ1-4	12	-	TRBD1	CATGTGHEKLFF	TGTGCCACCGGGACAGGGCATGAAAAACTGTTTTTT
TRBV20-1	TRBJ2-5	11	-	-	CSGVWRETQYF	TGCAGCGGCGTCTGGCGGGAGACCCAGTACTTC
TRBV10-1	TRBJ1-1	13	-	-	CASSYGAGVVAFF	TGCGCCAGCAGTTACGGGGCGGGAGTGGTAGCTTTCTTT
TRBV5-4	TRBJ2-7	14	once	-	CASSLGGARYEQYF	TGTGCCAGCAGCTTGGGAGGGGCGCGGTACGAGCAGTACTTC
TRBV19	TRBJ1-5	15	-	-	CASSIVGNSNQPQHF	TGTGCCAGTAGTATAGTCGGGAATAGCAATCAGCCCCAGCATTTT
TRBV10-2	TRBJ2-3	17	once	TRBD2	CASRLGLAGGPADTQYF	TGCGCCAGCAGACTAGGACTAGCGGGAGGGCCGGCAGATACGCAGTATTTT
TRBV30	TRBJ1-5	12	-	-	CAWSGDNQPQHF	TGTGCCTGGAGTGGGGACAATCAGCCCCAGCATTTT
TRBV14	TRBJ2-7	15	-	TRBD1	CASSRNWDRYYEQYF	TGTGCCAGCAGCCGTAACTGGGACAGATACTACGAGCAGTACTTC
TRBV18	TRBJ2-3	14	-	-	CASSPLGSTDTQYF	TGTGCCAGCTCACCCTTGGGCAGTACAGATACGCAGTATTTT
TRBV2	TRBJ2-5	16	-	TRBD2	CASSPGLAGGVETQYF	TGTGCCAGCAGCCCGGGACTAGCGGGGGGGGTTGAGACCCAGTACTTC
TRBV27	TRBJ2-3	16	-	TRBD2	CASSLMAREYGPTQYF	TGTGCCAGCAGTTTGATGGCGCGGGAGTACGGTCCTACGCAGTATTTT
TRBV7-9	TRBJ2-1	15	-	TRBD2	CASELAGLSYNEQFF	TGTGCCAGCGAACTAGCGGGCCTCTCCTACAATGAGCAGTTCTTC
TRBV27	TRBJ2-1	14	-	TRBD1	CASSLSGQGYEQFF	TGTGCCAGCAGTTTATCGGGACAGGGTTATGAGCAGTTCTTC
TRBV7-2	TRBJ2-6	15	-	-	CASSPPGSGANVLTF	TGTGCCAGCAGCCCCCCTGGGTCCGGGGCCAACGTCCTGACTTTC
TRBV4-1	TRBJ1-1	15	once	-	CASSQYRQSNTEAFF	TGCGCCAGCAGCCAATACCGGCAATCGAACACTGAAGCTTTCTTT
TRBV2	TRBJ1-6	14	-	-	CASRGAGLISPLHF	TGTGCCAGCAGAGGGGCAGGCCTGATTTCACCCCTCCACTTT
TRBV9	TRBJ1-5	14	-	-	CASSVDSSNQPQHF	TGTGCCAGCAGCGTAGATTCGTCAAATCAGCCCCAGCATTTT
TRBV7-8	TRBJ2-7	15	-	TRBD1	CASSFGQGFSYEQYF	TGTGCCAGCAGCTTCGGACAGGGTTTTTCGTACGAGCAGTACTTC
TRBV6-6	TRBJ1-2	13	-	TRBD1	CASSRDRLSGYTF	TGTGCCAGCAGCAGGGACAGGTTAAGTGGCTACACCTTC
TRBV11-2	TRBJ1-6	13	once	-	CASSLGVVSPLHF	TGTGCCAGCAGCTTAGGGGTAGTTTCACCCCTCCACTTT
TRBV10-3	TRBJ2-7	13	-	-	CAISGDGTYEQYF	TGTGCCATCAGTGGGGACGGAACCTACGAGCAGTACTTC
TRBV19	TRBJ1-5	14	-	-	CASSIMGGGQPQHF	TGTGCCAGTAGTATTATGGGGGGAGGGCAGCCCCAGCATTTT
TRBV30	TRBJ2-6	17	-	-	CAWQSGFLKRGANVLTF	TGTGCCTGGCAGTCGGGATTTCTCAAGCGGGGGGCCAACGTCCTGACTTTC
TRBV10-3	TRBJ1-1	14	-	-	CAITTRGLNTEAFF	TGTGCCATCACCACCCGGGGATTGAACACTGAAGCTTTCTTT
TRBV27	TRBJ2-1	17	-	TRBD2	CASKTLGSLAGDNEQFF	TGTGCCAGCAAAACCCTCGGAAGTCTAGCGGGGGACAATGAGCAGTTCTTC
TRBV7-9	TRBJ2-1	15	-	-	CASSSQRASINEQFF	TGTGCCAGCAGCTCCCAAAGGGCTAGCATCAATGAGCAGTTCTTC
TRBV2	TRBJ2-3	16	-	TRBD2	CASSVGGGPRTDTQYF	TGTGCCAGCAGTGTTGGCGGGGGGCCTCGCACAGATACGCAGTATTTT
TRBV7-2	TRBJ2-3	16	-	TRBD2	CASSFRLAGEADTQYF	TGTGCCAGCAGCTTTCGACTAGCGGGAGAAGCAGATACGCAGTATTTT
TRBV2	TRBJ2-3	11	-	-	CASGRSDTQYF	TGTGCCTCGGGACGGAGTGATACGCAGTATTTT
TRBV7-3	TRBJ2-1	13	once	TRBD1	CASTRDRGNEQFF	TGTGCCAGCACCCGGGACAGGGGTAATGAGCAGTTCTTC
TRBV5-1	TRBJ2-1	18	-	-	CASSFPPAGEGGWNEQFF	TGCGCCAGCAGCTTTCCTCCGGCCGGGGAAGGGGGTTGGAATGAGCAGTTCTTC
TRBV19	TRBJ1-2	14	-	-	CASTAGRLPGGYTF	TGTGCCAGTACGGCAGGGCGTCTCCCTGGGGGCTACACCTTC
TRBV7-2	TRBJ1-2	14	-	-	CASSLGGINYGYTF	TGTGCCAGCAGCTTAGGCGGCATTAACTATGGCTACACCTTC
TRBV5-1	TRBJ2-3	15	once	TRBD2	CASSPPGGSTDTQYF	TGCGCCAGCAGCCCCCCCGGGGGGAGCACAGATACGCAGTATTTT
TRBV13	TRBJ2-3	15	-	TRBD2	CASSLGGRGTDTQYF	TGTGCCAGCAGCTTAGGCGGGAGGGGCACAGATACGCAGTATTTT
TRBV12-5	TRBJ2-7	14	-	TRBD2	CASGPFGGGYEQYF	TGTGCTAGTGGCCCCTTTGGGGGAGGGTACGAGCAGTACTTC
TRBV25-1	TRBJ2-3	16	-	TRBD2	CASSEVSGGGSDTQYF	TGTGCCAGCAGTGAAGTCTCCGGGGGGGGGTCCGATACGCAGTATTTT
TRBV7-9	TRBJ1-6	13	-	-	CASSAPKGSPLHF	TGTGCCAGCAGCGCACCAAAAGGATCACCCCTCCACTTT
TRBV6-6	TRBJ1-5	12	-	-	CASSLRGQPQHF	TGTGCCAGCAGCCTAAGGGGTCAGCCCCAGCATTTT
TRBV7-2	TRBJ1-3	17	-	TRBD1	CASSLAYTGGAGNTIYF	TGTGCCAGCAGCTTAGCGTATACAGGGGGCGCAGGAAACACCATATATTTT
TRBV9	TRBJ2-1	13	-	-	CASSPRPYNEQFF	TGTGCCAGCAGCCCCCGGCCCTACAATGAGCAGTTCTTC
TRBV18	TRBJ1-1	14	-	TRBD1	CASSTTGDGTEAFF	TGTGCCAGCTCAACGACAGGGGATGGCACTGAAGCTTTCTTT
TRBV5-1	TRBJ2-7	15	-	TRBD1	CASSPPGQGVYEQYF	TGCGCCAGCAGCCCTCCGGGACAGGGGGTGTACGAGCAGTACTTC
TRBV5-1	TRBJ2-5	14	-	-	CASSLQASQETQYF	TGCGCCAGCAGCTTACAGGCCAGCCAAGAGACCCAGTACTTC
TRBV6-6	TRBJ1-3	15	once	-	CASKIEGSGGNTIYF	TGTGCCAGCAAGATAGAGGGGTCCGGTGGAAACACCATATATTTT
TRBV7-2	TRBJ1-5	15	-	-	CASSAGTTSNQPQHF	TGTGCCAGCAGCGCAGGGACAACTTCTAATCAGCCCCAGCATTTT
TRBV18	TRBJ2-5	14	-	-	CASSPNPVQETQYF	TGTGCCAGCTCACCAAACCCAGTCCAAGAGACCCAGTACTTC
TRBV5-1	TRBJ1-1	14	-	TRBD1	CASSSGQANTEAFF	TGCGCCAGCAGCAGCGGACAGGCGAACACTGAAGCTTTCTTT
TRBV7-9	TRBJ2-5	14	once	-	CASSLAHGRETQYF	TGTGCCAGCAGCTTAGCGCACGGACGCGAGACCCAGTACTTC
TRBV25-1	TRBJ1-2	17	-	TRBD1	CASIHRDRGLPNYGYTF	TGTGCCAGCATCCACCGGGACAGGGGGCTCCCAAACTATGGCTACACCTTC
TRBV5-4	TRBJ2-2	15	-	-	CASTVDRGQTGELFF	TGTGCCAGCACCGTCGACCGGGGTCAGACCGGGGAGCTGTTTTTT
TRBV19	TRBJ2-3	15	-	TRBD2	CASSRSGGATDTQYF	TGTGCCAGTTCACGTAGCGGGGGGGCCACAGATACGCAGTATTTT
TRBV28	TRBJ1-1	17	-	TRBD1	CASSAPGQGVLNTEAFF	TGTGCCAGCAGTGCACCGGGACAGGGGGTCTTGAACACTGAAGCTTTCTTT
TRBV7-8	TRBJ2-7	14	-	-	CASSGRLAFYEQYF	TGTGCCAGCAGCGGCCGTTTAGCCTTCTACGAGCAGTACTTC
TRBV6-1	TRBJ2-7	13	once	TRBD2	CAGAGTSFVEQYF	TGTGCCGGGGCCGGGACTAGTTTCGTCGAGCAGTACTTC
TRBV5-1	TRBJ2-7	13	-	-	CASSFLGAYEQYF	TGCGCCAGCAGCTTTCTAGGGGCCTACGAGCAGTACTTC
TRBV19	TRBJ2-5	14	once	-	CASSGAGVGETQYF	TGTGCCAGTAGTGGGGCAGGGGTAGGAGAGACCCAGTACTTC
TRBV4-2	TRBJ2-7	14	-	-	CASSQATGSYEQYF	TGTGCCAGCAGCCAGGCGACAGGCTCCTACGAGCAGTACTTC
TRBV2	TRBJ2-5	14	-	TRBD1	CASSSGTAKETQYF	TGTGCCAGCAGTTCCGGGACAGCAAAAGAGACCCAGTACTTC